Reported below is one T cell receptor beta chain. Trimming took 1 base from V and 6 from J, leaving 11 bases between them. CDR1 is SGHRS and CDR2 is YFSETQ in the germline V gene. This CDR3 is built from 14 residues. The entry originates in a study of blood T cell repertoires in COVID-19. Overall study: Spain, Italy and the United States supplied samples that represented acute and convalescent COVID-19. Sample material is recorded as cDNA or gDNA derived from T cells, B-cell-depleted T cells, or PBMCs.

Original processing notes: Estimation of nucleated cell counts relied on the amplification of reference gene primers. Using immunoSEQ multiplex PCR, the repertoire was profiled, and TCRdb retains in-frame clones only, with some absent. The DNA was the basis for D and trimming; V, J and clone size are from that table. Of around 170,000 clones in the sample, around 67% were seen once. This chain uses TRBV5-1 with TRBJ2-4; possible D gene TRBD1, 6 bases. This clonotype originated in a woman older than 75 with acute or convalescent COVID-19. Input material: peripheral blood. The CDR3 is CASSLTGNGNIQYF. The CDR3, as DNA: TGCGCCAGCAGCTTGACAGGGAATGGAAACATTCAGTACTTC.